The clone carrying this TCR beta chain appeared many times. The data are from a study of T cells in Graves' hyperthyroidism and ophthalmopathy. RNA transcripts yielded amplified TCR beta CDR3 regions. HTBI primers drove first-round RT-PCR of the TCR CDR3. TCRdb reanalysed the multiplex PCR reads using MiXCR and keeps one entry per CDR3 protein. The profile covers around 720,000 distinct CDR3 sequences, with over 35% appearing a single time and roughly 30% taken by the ten largest. Germline loops: CDR1 SGHKS, CDR2 YYEKEE (reference sequence). There are 13 residues in the CDR3. V lost 2 bases and J lost 3, with 9 bases in between.

The sequence was collected from a woman in her forties with Graves' hyperthyroidism. Sequencing used blood. The chain is built from TRBV5-5 and TRBJ2-7; D perhaps matches TRBD2 (5 bases). The CDR3 region is CASSFDRGYEQYF. CDR3 bases: TGTGCCAGCAGCTTCGACCGGGGCTACGAGCAGTACTTC.